The 8 T cell receptor beta chains presented below share a single source sample, sequenced in a study of T cells in Graves' hyperthyroidism and ophthalmopathy. Authors of the study amplified TCR beta CDR3 regions from RNA transcripts. The HTBI primer set was used in a first-round RT-PCR of the TCR CDR3. Via MiXCR, TCRdb re-called the multiplex PCR reads, giving one row per CDR3 protein. The sample shows about 700,000 distinct CDR3 sequences, 12% to 15% of them seen only once. The material sequenced was blood. The origin of the receptors is a young woman with Graves' hyperthyroidism.

This clonotype was seen ten or more times. This chain connects TRBV7-8 to TRBJ2-1; a weak D match, TRBD1 (5 bases). Germline V gives CDR1 SGHVS, CDR2 FQNEAQ. With 1 base removed from V and 8 bases from J, the gap between germline ends came to 9 bases. This CDR3 is 13 amino acids long. The CDR3 reads CASSLGGADEQFF. Written as DNA, the CDR3 is TGTGCCAGCAGCTTAGGTGGGGCCGATGAGCAGTTCTTC.

This clonotype came up a few times. The J gene is TRBJ1-1, the V gene TRBV29-1; D is unresolved. Trimming stripped 1 base from V and 3 bases from J, with 9 bases between. Germline V gene sequence: CDR1 SQVTM, CDR2 ANQGSEA. This CDR3 comprises 13 residues. The CDR3 protein is CSVEGQDYTEAFF. The CDR3 DNA is TGCAGCGTTGAAGGCCAGGACTACACTGAAGCTTTCTTT.

This clonotype was seen many times. This chain connects TRBV27 to TRBJ2-1, with a possible D match to TRBD1 (6 bases). The length of the CDR3 is 15 residues. The V end lost 8 bases, the J end lost 3 bases, and 17 bases lay between the germline ends. In germline, CDR1 is MNHEY, CDR2 SMNVEV (reference sequence). The CDR3 nucleotides are TGTGCCAGCCGATTCCGGGACACCGACTACAATGAGCAGTTCTTC. Encoded protein: CASRFRDTDYNEQFF.

This clonotype came up many times. The chain recombines TRBV20-1 with TRBJ1-1, with D maybe TRBD1 (5 bases). There are 16 residues in the CDR3. V was pared by 0 bases and J by 7 bases, with 21 bases between. Germline CDR1 reads DFQATT; CDR2 reads SNEGSKA (reference sequence). DNA for the CDR3: TGCAGTGCTAGAGATCTTGATCTAATGAGGGGTAGTGAAGCTTTCTTT. Its translation: CSARDLDLMRGSEAFF.

This clonotype was counted many times. The chain links TRBV29-1 to TRBJ2-3, with a tentative D call TRBD1 (5 bases). This CDR3 comprises 12 residues. Germline assignment: CDR1 SQVTM and CDR2 ANQGSEA. V was pared by 6 bases and J by 4 bases, with 11 bases between. DNA of the CDR3: TGCAGCGTGCAGACAGCCCCAGATACGCAGTATTTT. This sequence encodes CSVQTAPDTQYF.

There are many counts of this clonotype. This chain connects TRBV30 to TRBJ2-7; 8 nucleotides line up with TRBD2. Unmatched junction bases numbered 8, after V lost 2 bases and J lost 5 bases. CDR1 is GTSNPN and CDR2 is SVGIG in the germline V gene (reference sequence). The CDR3 is made up of 14 amino acids. The DNA of the CDR3 is TGTGCCTGGAGTCCGGGACTAGGGGTGAACGAGCAGTACTTC. It specifies CAWSPGLGVNEQYF.

This clonotype was picked up many times. The gene calls are TRBV11-2 and TRBJ2-5; tentatively, D is TRBD2 (6 bases). V was shortened by 5 bases and J by 2 bases, with 12 bases between the two germline ends. From germline, CDR1 is SGHAT and CDR2 FQNNGV. This CDR3 comprises 14 residues. This CDR3 is CASSQTAGQETQYF. DNA of the CDR3: TGTGCCAGCAGCCAGACTGCGGGGCAAGAGACCCAGTACTTC.

The sample holds many counts of this clonotype. This chain joins TRBV20-1 and TRBJ1-1; possibly TRBD1 for D (6 bases). Trimming cost V 4 bases and J 0 bases, with 12 bases left between them. The CDR3 length is 14 residues. CDR1 is DFQATT, CDR2 SNEGSKA, per germline (reference sequence). This CDR3 is CSATGQLMNTEAFF. CDR3 bases: TGCAGTGCTACCGGACAGTTGATGAACACTGAAGCTTTCTTT.